One and the same sample provided the 25 T cell receptor beta chains below, sequenced in a study of blood T cell repertoires in COVID-19. Clones were sequenced by immunoSEQ multiplex PCR, and TCRdb holds only the in-frame ones, with some missing. The data show about 140,000 clones, with 70% to 90% seen just once and 2.5% to 3% held by the top ten. The sequencing input was peripheral blood. These receptors came from a man aged 50 to 59 with acute or convalescent COVID-19.

The chain links TRBV7-9 to TRBJ2-7; D is unclear. There are 12 residues in the CDR3. V lost 5 bases, J lost 3 bases, and 8 bases lay in between. The germline V gene has CDR1 SEHNR and CDR2 FQNEAQ (reference sequence). The CDR3 coding sequence is TGTGCCAGCAGCATGCAGCGCTACGAGCAGTACTTC. As protein: CASSMQRYEQYF.

The genes are TRBV5-1 and TRBJ2-7, with a possible D match to TRBD1 (6 bases). Between the trimmed V and J ends, which lost 4 bases and 2 bases, there was a span of 13 bases. The CDR3 is 14 residues long. Germline lookup yields CDR1 SGHRS and CDR2 YFSETQ. The CDR3 region has the DNA TGCGCCAGCAGCCAACGACAGGACCCCTACGAGCAGTACTTC. This sequence encodes CASSQRQDPYEQYF.

The V and J genes are TRBV14 and TRBJ2-1; D perhaps matches TRBD2 (6 bases). The CDR3 has 16 residues. V was cut by 0 bases and J by 4 bases, with 13 bases left in between. Germline-derived CDR1 and CDR2 are SGHDN and FVKESK. CDR3 bases: TGTGCCAGCAGCCAAGATTGGGGGGTGGTATACAATGAGCAGTTCTTC. It yields the protein CASSQDWGVVYNEQFF.

This clone was seen just once. The V and J genes are TRBV5-6 and TRBJ1-2; D call uncertain. Germline V gene lookup returns CDR1 SGHDT and CDR2 YYEEEE. The CDR3 contains 11 residues. V gave up 0 bases and J gave up 11 bases, with 8 bases separating them. The CDR3 loop is CASSLAKHYTF. The CDR3 DNA sequence: TGTGCCAGCAGCTTGGCCAAACATTACACCTTC. Filled out from reference TRBV5-6 and TRBJ1-2, the complete variable domain reads DAGVTQSPTHLIKTRGQQVTLRCSPKSGHDTVSWYQQALGQGPQFIFQYYEEEERQRGNFPDRFSGHQFPNYSSELNVNALLLGDSALYLCASSLAKHYTFGSGTRLTVV.

The chain couples TRBV10-1 to TRBJ1-6; D is uncertain. The CDR3 consists of 13 residues. V lost 2 bases and J 5 bases, leaving 4 bases between the germline ends. In germline, CDR1 is WNHNN, CDR2 SYGVQD (reference sequence). CDR3: CASSEQNNSPLHF. The CDR3 DNA follows: TGCGCCAGCAGTGAGCAGAATAATTCACCCCTCCACTTT.

This clone was seen only once. The genes are TRBV7-9 and TRBJ1-4, with D tentatively TRBD1 (6 bases). Germline V lookup: CDR1 SEHNR, CDR2 FQNEAQ (reference sequence). The V gene lost 2 bases and the J gene lost 6 bases, with 13 bases spanning the gap. The CDR3 is 15 amino acids. In DNA, the CDR3 is TGTGCCAGCAGCTTATGGGGCAGGGGTGATGAAAAACTGTTTTTT. This sequence encodes CASSLWGRGDEKLFF.

This clone was seen once. The rearrangement uses TRBV6-4 and TRBJ1-6; D not resolved. Germline V gene data show CDR1 as MRHNA and CDR2 as SNTAGT. Deletions cut 9 bases from V and 10 bases from J, with 10 bases between. The CDR3 spans 11 residues. This chain's CDR3 is CASSSYSPLHF. The CDR3 DNA reads as TGTGCCAGTTCCTCCTACTCACCCCTCCACTTT.

The chain carries TRBV19 and TRBJ1-6, with 10 bases identical to TRBD1. With 4 bases clipped from V and 9 bases from J, the junction kept 6 bases outside the gene matches. Germline lookup yields CDR1 LNHDA and CDR2 SQIVND (reference sequence). This CDR3 region has 15 residues. The CDR3 region has the DNA TGTGCCAGTAGTACTAGACAGGGGGCCGGTTCACCCCTCCACTTT. Translated: CASSTRQGAGSPLHF.

This chain links TRBV30 with TRBJ1-4, with D possibly TRBD1 on 5 matching bases. CDR1 and CDR2 from the germline V gene are GTSNPN and SVGIG (reference sequence). This CDR3 comprises 13 residues. The V end lost 0 bases, the J end lost 8 bases, and 10 bases lay between the germline ends. As DNA, the CDR3 is TGTGCCTGGAGTGTAAGGGGATTCGAAAAACTGTTTTTT. Translated: CAWSVRGFEKLFF. Full variable domain (rest looked up from reference TRBV30 and TRBJ1-4): SQTIHQWPATLVQPVGSPLSLECTVEGTSNPNLYWYRQAAGRGLQLLFYSVGIGQISSEVPQNLSASRPQDRQFILSSKKLLLSDSGFYLCAWSVRGFEKLFFGSGTQLSVL.

The chain combines TRBV5-4 with TRBJ1-2; D possibly corresponds to TRBD1 (6 bases). V was clipped by 0 bases and J by 3 bases, with 12 bases between them. The CDR3 contains 15 residues. The germline CDR1 and CDR2 sequences are SGHNT and YYREEE (reference sequence). The DNA for the CDR3 is TGTGCCAGCAGCTTGGATGGACAGATTTACTATGGCTACACCTTC. Protein sequence: CASSLDGQIYYGYTF.

The chain is built from TRBV19 and TRBJ2-2; D is unclear. V was shortened by 10 bases and J by 2 bases, with 11 bases between the two germline ends. This CDR3 has 13 amino acids. CDR1 is LNHDA and CDR2 is SQIVND in the germline V gene (reference sequence). This CDR3 is CATPTRNTGELFF. The CDR3, as DNA: TGTGCCACCCCGACACGCAACACCGGGGAGCTGTTTTTT.

The V gene is TRBV9, the J gene TRBJ1-6, with 9 positions matching TRBD1. Germline loops: CDR1 SGDLS, CDR2 YYNGEE. The CDR3 spans 15 residues. V trimming: 3 bases; J trimming: 9 bases; junction bases outside the gene matches: 7. The CDR3 loop is CASSGTGTGISPLHF. The DNA for the CDR3 is TGTGCCAGCAGCGGCACCGGGACAGGGATTTCACCCCTCCACTTT.

The chain couples TRBV19 to TRBJ2-7; possible D gene TRBD2, 6 bases. Trimming cost V 0 bases and J 1 base, with 13 bases left between them. CDR1 is LNHDA and CDR2 is SQIVND in the germline V gene (reference sequence). This CDR3 has 16 amino acids. The CDR3 coding sequence is TGTGCCAGTAGTATAGAGGGTAGCGGAGGATCCTACGAGCAGTACTTC. Protein: CASSIEGSGGSYEQYF.

This clone turned up a few times. The DNA of the CDR3 is TGCGCCAGCAACCCTAGCCCTTCCTACAATGAGCAGTTCTTC. Its protein is CASNPSPSYNEQFF. The genes are TRBV5-1 and TRBJ2-1; TRBD2 might be the D (5 bases). CDR3 length: 14 residues. Germline lookup yields CDR1 SGHRS and CDR2 YFSETQ. V was trimmed by 6 bases and J by 1 base, leaving 11 bases between them.

This clone appeared once. The chain joins TRBV30 to TRBJ1-5, with D possibly matching TRBD1 (6 bases). Germline CDR1 is GTSNPN and CDR2 is SVGIG (reference sequence). There are 15 residues in the CDR3. V dropped 5 bases and J dropped 2 bases, with 16 bases sitting between them. CDR3 coding DNA: TGTGCCTGGGATAAACAGGGTGGTGGCAATCAGCCCCAGCATTTT. Translating gives CAWDKQGGGNQPQHF.

This clone was counted only a few times. The chain has TRBV28 and TRBJ1-5; perhaps TRBD1 as D (5 bases). The CDR3 totals 14 residues. V was clipped by 1 base and J by 4 bases, with 8 bases between them. Germline CDR1 is MDHEN and CDR2 is SYDVKM. This CDR3 is CASSLYRPNQPQHF. The CDR3 DNA follows: TGTGCCAGCAGTTTATACAGGCCTAATCAGCCCCAGCATTTT.

This clone was detected a few times. The V call is TRBV7-3, the J call TRBJ2-1, with no clear D. Trimming took off 1 base at V and 3 bases at J, with 10 bases between the two ends. Germline V lookup: CDR1 SGHTA, CDR2 FQGTGA. The CDR3 is 15 residues long. CDR3 residues: CASSLIPSGYNEQFF. CDR3 in DNA: TGTGCCAGCAGCTTAATCCCGTCCGGCTACAATGAGCAGTTCTTC.

The gene calls are TRBV9 and TRBJ2-1, with TRBD2 matching 9 bases. The CDR3 is 16 residues long. V trimming: 7 bases; J trimming: 8 bases; junction bases outside the gene matches: 16. CDR1 SGDLS and CDR2 YYNGEE come from the germline V gene. The CDR3 sequence: CASLEGAGGSTDEQFF. Written as DNA, the CDR3 is TGTGCCAGCCTCGAGGGAGCGGGGGGTTCTACGGATGAGCAGTTCTTC.

The chain has TRBV5-4 and TRBJ1-1; 10 nucleotides agree with TRBD1. This CDR3 spans 15 amino acids. Germline loops: CDR1 SGHNT, CDR2 YYREEE (reference sequence). Trimming removed 0 bases from V and 3 bases from J; junction bases left unmatched: 2. The CDR3 bases are TGTGCCAGCAGCTTGGACGGACAGGGGGACACTGAAGCTTTCTTT. This codes for CASSLDGQGDTEAFF.

This clone was detected only a few times. The chain employs TRBV30 and TRBJ1-2; D may be TRBD1 (5 bases). Trimming took 5 bases from V and 7 from J, leaving 29 bases between them. CDR3 length equals 17 residues. The V gene's germline CDR1 is GTSNPN and CDR2 SVGIG (reference sequence). CDR3: CAWSQDVRNRLRRGYTF. CDR3 bases: TGTGCCTGGTCACAGGACGTTCGAAACCGCCTTCGACGTGGCTACACCTTC.

The rearrangement joins TRBV4-1 to TRBJ2-1, with 10 positions matching TRBD2. The CDR3 extends over 19 amino acids. Germline V lookup: CDR1 MGHRA, CDR2 YSYEKL. The trim removed 0 bases at V and 6 bases at J, leaving 14 bases unmatched. The CDR3 DNA follows: TGCGCCAGCAGCCAAGATCATGATAGCGGGGGGCAGGGTTCCAATGAGCAGTTCTTC. Translation: CASSQDHDSGGQGSNEQFF.

The genes are TRBV30 and TRBJ1-3; 7 bases map to TRBD1. This CDR3 is built from 15 residues. V was pared by 2 bases and J by 3 bases, with 7 bases of the junction left unmatched. Germline CDR1 reads GTSNPN; CDR2 reads SVGIG (reference sequence). In DNA form, the CDR3 reads TGTGCCTGGAGTCAGGGGGGTTTAAGTGGAAACACCATATATTTT. Protein product: CAWSQGGLSGNTIYF.

The chain has TRBV6-5 and TRBJ1-4, with D possibly being TRBD1 (6 bases). CDR3 size: 16 residues. Germline CDR1 is MNHEY and CDR2 is SVGAGI. Trimming stripped 2 bases from V and 2 bases from J, with 12 bases between. DNA of the CDR3: TGTGCCAGCAGTTACGTCCCAGGGGTTACTAATGAAAAACTGTTTTTT. This gives the protein CASSYVPGVTNEKLFF.

This chain connects TRBV5-1 to TRBJ1-2; 8 bases fit TRBD1. Per germline, CDR1 SGHRS and CDR2 YFSETQ. This CDR3 has 15 residues. The ends lost 0 bases at V and 5 bases at J; junction bases unmatched: 6. In DNA form, the CDR3 reads TGCGCCAGCAGCTTGGGGGCAGGGGGCAAATATGGCTACACCTTC. This sequence encodes CASSLGAGGKYGYTF.

The rearrangement joins TRBV28 to TRBJ2-2; D is possibly TRBD1 (5 bases). The CDR3 contains 15 residues. Between the trimmed V and J ends, which lost 3 bases and 3 bases, there was a span of 11 bases. Looked up from germline, CDR1 is MDHEN and CDR2 is SYDVKM. The CDR3 spells CASSLAQGYTGELFF. CDR3 DNA: TGTGCCAGCAGTTTGGCCCAGGGTTACACCGGGGAGCTGTTTTTT.